This T cell receptor beta chain was found in a study of blood T cell repertoires in COVID-19. Only in-frame clones appear in the TCRdb table, and some are missing; sequencing was by immunoSEQ multiplex PCR. This table holds about 250,000 clones, roughly 90% found once. CDR1 and CDR2 from the germline V gene are MGHRA and YSYEKL. V was clipped by 4 bases and J by 0 bases, with 10 bases between them. This CDR3 region has 15 residues. The rearrangement uses TRBV4-1 and TRBJ2-1; tentatively, D is TRBD2 (5 bases). The TCR comes from a woman in her twenties or thirties with acute COVID-19. The sequenced sample was PBMCs or T cells enriched from blood (not recorded which). For the CDR3, the DNA is TGCGCCAGCAGCCGGACTGGGATCTCCTACAATGAGCAGTTCTTC. Amino acids: CASSRTGISYNEQFF.